This T cell receptor beta chain appears in the sequencing data of a study of blood T cell repertoires in COVID-19. Across the whole study: The origin of the acute and convalescent COVID-19 samples was the United States, Italy and Spain. The analysed material was cDNA or gDNA that came from T cells, B-cell-depleted T cells, or PBMCs.

As processed by the authors: From reference gene primer amplification, estimates of nucleated cell counts were derived. Repertoires were generated with immunoSEQ multiplex PCR, while TCRdb's copy carries only in-frame clones and drops some. The DNA gave D and trimming, while V, J and clone size come from that table. The table records roughly 200,000 clones, around 85% of them present only once. V shed 6 bases and J shed 3 bases, with 17 bases lying between them. CDR3 length equals 15 residues. Per germline, CDR1 MNHEY and CDR2 SVGAGI. Material: peripheral blood. This clonotype was obtained from a woman at least 80 years old with acute or convalescent COVID-19. J is TRBJ1-1 and V is TRBV6-5; no clear D gene. The CDR3, as DNA: TGTGCCAGCAGCAAACTAATGGCCACTTACACTGAAGCTTTCTTT. It yields the protein CASSKLMATYTEAFF.